This TCR beta chain was observed in a study of cytomegalovirus exposure and HLA in healthy donors. Healthy donors of bone marrow made up the group. To note about this clone: Its antigen is unknown.

PCR involved 60 Vbeta and 13 Jbeta primers. Only in-frame clones appear in the TCRdb table, and some are missing; sequencing was by immunoSEQ multiplex PCR. This table has under 200,000 clones, more than 65% appearing once. There are 14 residues in the CDR3. The germline V and J ends were trimmed by 4 bases and 2 bases, with 9 bases remaining between them. Germline V gene sequence: CDR1 MNHNS, CDR2 SASEGT. Study-level results: Reported findings show TCR beta sequences accurately forecast HLA-A and HLA-B alleles in most subjects. Further analysis was carried out later, and it showed several of the most significant clusters appearing linked to common viral pathogens.

V and J are TRBV6-1 and TRBJ1-5; D call uncertain. The sequenced sample consisted of PBMCs. The sequence derives from a woman aged 25 to 39 in good health and CMV-seropositive. CDR3 sequence (DNA): TGTGCCAGCAGTGCCCTAAGTGGCAATCAGCCCCAGCATTTT. Translated: CASSALSGNQPQHF.